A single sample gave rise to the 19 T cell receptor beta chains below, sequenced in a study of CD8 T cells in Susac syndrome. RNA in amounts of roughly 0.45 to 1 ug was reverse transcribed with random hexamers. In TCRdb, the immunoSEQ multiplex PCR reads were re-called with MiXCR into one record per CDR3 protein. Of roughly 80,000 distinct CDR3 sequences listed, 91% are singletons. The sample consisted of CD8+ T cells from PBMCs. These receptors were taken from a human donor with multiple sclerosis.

The CDR3 nucleotides are TGCGCCAGCAGCCAAGTCATGGCGGGACAGGGGAACTACGAGCAGTACTTC. It codes for CASSQVMAGQGNYEQYF. J is TRBJ2-7 and V is TRBV4-1, with 10 bases fitting TRBD1. The CDR3 spans 17 residues. The ends lost 1 base at V and 3 bases at J; junction bases unmatched: 9. Germline V gene lookup returns CDR1 MGHRA and CDR2 YSYEKL.

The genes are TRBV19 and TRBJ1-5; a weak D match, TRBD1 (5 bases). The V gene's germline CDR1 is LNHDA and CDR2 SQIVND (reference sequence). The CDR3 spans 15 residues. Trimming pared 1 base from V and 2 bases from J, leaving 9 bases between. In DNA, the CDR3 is TGTGCCAGTAGTATAGGGGGCCGGGGCAATCAGCCCCAGCATTTT. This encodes CASSIGGRGNQPQHF.

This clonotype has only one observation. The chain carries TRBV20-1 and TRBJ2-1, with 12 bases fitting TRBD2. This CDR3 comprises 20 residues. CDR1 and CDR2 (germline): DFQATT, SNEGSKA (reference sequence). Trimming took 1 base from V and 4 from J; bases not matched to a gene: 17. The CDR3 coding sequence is TGCAGTGCTAGAGCCCAACGGGGGACTAGCGGGTCCTCCGGGTACAATGAGCAGTTCTTC. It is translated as CSARAQRGTSGSSGYNEQFF.

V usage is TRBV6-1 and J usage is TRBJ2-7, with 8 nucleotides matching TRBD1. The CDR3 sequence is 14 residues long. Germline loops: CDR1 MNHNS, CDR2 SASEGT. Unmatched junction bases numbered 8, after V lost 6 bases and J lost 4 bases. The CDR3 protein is CASSFPGGGYEQYF. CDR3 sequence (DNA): TGTGCCAGCAGCTTCCCAGGGGGCGGATACGAGCAGTACTTC.

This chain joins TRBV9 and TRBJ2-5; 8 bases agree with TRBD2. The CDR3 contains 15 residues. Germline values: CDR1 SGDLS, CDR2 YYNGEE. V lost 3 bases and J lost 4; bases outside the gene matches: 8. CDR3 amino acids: CASSGGSGGGETQYF. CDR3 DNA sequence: TGTGCCAGCAGCGGAGGGAGCGGGGGAGGAGAGACCCAGTACTTC.

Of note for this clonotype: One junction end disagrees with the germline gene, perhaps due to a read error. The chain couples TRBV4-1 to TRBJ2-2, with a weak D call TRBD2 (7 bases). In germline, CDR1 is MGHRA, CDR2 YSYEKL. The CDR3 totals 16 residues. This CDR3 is CASGQDRGGGIGELFF. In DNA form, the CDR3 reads TGCGCCAGCGGCCAAGATCGAGGGGGAGGGATCGGGGAGCTGTTTTTT.

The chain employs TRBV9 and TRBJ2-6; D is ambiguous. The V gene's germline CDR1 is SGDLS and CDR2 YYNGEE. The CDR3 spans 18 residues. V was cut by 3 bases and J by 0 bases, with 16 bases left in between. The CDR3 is CASSAQKWTVSGANVLTF. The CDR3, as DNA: TGTGCCAGCAGCGCACAGAAATGGACGGTCTCTGGGGCCAACGTCCTGACTTTC.

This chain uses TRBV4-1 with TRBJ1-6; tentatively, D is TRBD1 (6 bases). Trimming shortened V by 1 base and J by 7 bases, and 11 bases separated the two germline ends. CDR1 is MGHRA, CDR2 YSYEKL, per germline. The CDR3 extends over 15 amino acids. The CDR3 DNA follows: TGCGCCAGCAGCCAAGTAATCACAGGGAATTCACCCCTCCACTTT. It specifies CASSQVITGNSPLHF.

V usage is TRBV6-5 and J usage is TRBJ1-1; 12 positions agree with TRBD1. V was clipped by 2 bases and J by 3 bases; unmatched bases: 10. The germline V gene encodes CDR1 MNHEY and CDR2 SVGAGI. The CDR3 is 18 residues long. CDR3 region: CASSYLGQGAYRDTEAFF. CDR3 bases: TGTGCCAGCAGTTACCTGGGACAGGGGGCTTACCGTGACACTGAAGCTTTCTTT.

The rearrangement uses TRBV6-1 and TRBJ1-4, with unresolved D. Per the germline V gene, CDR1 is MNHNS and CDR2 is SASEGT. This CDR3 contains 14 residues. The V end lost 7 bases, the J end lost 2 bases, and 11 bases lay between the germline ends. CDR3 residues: CASKGVMTNEKLFF. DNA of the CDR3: TGTGCCAGCAAAGGTGTGATGACTAATGAAAAACTGTTTTTT.

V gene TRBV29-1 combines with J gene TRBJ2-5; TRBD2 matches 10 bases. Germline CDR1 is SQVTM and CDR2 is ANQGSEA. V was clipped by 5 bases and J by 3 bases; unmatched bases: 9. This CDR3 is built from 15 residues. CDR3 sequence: CSVWGGTSDKETQYF. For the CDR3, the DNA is TGCAGCGTTTGGGGAGGGACTAGCGACAAAGAGACCCAGTACTTC. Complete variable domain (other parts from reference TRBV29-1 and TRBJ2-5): SAVISQKPSRDICQRGTSLTIQCQVDSQVTMMFWYRQQPGQSLTLIATANQGSEATYESGFVIDKFPISRPNLTFSTLTVSNMSPEDSSIYLCSVWGGTSDKETQYFGPGTRLLVL.

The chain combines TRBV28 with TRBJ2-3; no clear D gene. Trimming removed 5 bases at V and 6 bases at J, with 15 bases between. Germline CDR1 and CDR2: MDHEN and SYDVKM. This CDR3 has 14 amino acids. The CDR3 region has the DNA TGTGCCAGCAGTACCGACCGACCCCGGGATACGCAGTATTTT. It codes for CASSTDRPRDTQYF.

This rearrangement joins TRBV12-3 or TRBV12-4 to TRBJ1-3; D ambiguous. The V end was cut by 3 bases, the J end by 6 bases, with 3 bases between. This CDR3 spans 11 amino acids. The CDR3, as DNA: TGTGCCAGCAGTTTTACAAACACCATATATTTT. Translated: CASSFTNTIYF.

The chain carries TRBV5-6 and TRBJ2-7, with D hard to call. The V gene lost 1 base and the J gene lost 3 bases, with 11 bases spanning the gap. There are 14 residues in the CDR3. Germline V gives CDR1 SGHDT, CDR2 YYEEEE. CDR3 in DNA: TGTGCCAGCAGCTTGTACGGCAGCTACTACGAGCAGTACTTC. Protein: CASSLYGSYYEQYF.

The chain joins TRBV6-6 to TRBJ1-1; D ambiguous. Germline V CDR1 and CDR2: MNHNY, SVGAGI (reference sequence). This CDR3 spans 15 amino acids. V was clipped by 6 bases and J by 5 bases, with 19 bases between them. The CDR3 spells CASRPPAGSDTEAFF. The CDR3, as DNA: TGTGCCAGCAGGCCCCCGGCGGGGTCGGATACTGAAGCTTTCTTT.

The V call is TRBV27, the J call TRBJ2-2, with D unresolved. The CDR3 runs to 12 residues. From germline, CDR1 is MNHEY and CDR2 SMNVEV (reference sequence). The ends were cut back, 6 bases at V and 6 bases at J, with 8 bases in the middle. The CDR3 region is CASSLRPGELFF. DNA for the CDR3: TGTGCCAGCAGCCTCCGGCCCGGGGAGCTGTTTTTT.

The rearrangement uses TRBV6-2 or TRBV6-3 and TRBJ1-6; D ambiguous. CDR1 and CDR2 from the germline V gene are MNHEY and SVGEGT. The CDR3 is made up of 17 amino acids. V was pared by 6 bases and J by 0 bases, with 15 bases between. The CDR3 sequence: CASSETEISSYNSPLHF. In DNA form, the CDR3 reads TGTGCCAGCAGCGAGACGGAAATTAGCTCCTATAATTCACCCCTCCACTTT.

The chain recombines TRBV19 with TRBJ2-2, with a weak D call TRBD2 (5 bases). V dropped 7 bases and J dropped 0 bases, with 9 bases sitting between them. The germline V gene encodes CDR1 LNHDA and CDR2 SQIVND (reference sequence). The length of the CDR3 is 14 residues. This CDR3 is CASMRRPNTGELFF. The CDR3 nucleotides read TGTGCCAGTATGAGGAGGCCGAACACCGGGGAGCTGTTTTTT. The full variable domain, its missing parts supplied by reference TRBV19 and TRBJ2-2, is DGGITQSPKYLFRKEGQNVTLSCEQNLNHDAMYWYRQDPGQGLRLIYYSQIVNDFQKGDIAEGYSVSREKKESFPLTVTSAQKNPTAFYLCASMRRPNTGELFFGEGSRLTVL.

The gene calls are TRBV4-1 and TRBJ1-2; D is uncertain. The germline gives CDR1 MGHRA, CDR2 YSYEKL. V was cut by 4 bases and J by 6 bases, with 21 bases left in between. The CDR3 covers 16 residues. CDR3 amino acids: CASSLFPEGSVDGYTF. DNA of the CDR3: TGCGCCAGCAGCCTGTTCCCAGAGGGCTCCGTTGATGGCTACACCTTC.